Below, 20 T cell receptor beta chains from the same sample are listed, as sequenced in a study of blood T cell repertoires in COVID-19. Method: immunoSEQ multiplex PCR; TCRdb's copy keeps in-frame clones and lacks some. In the table there are roughly 180,000 clones, around 89% of which are singletons. Sequencing was done on a sample of peripheral blood. All receptors come from a young woman with acute or convalescent COVID-19.

The chain recombines TRBV28 with TRBJ2-1, with 8 nucleotides matching TRBD1. After removal of 3 bases from V and 9 bases from J, the junction contained 10 bases not matched to a gene. The CDR3 is 15 amino acids. Germline V gene sequence: CDR1 MDHEN, CDR2 SYDVKM. The DNA of the CDR3 is TGTGCCAGCAGTTTGAAAAGGACAGGGTCGAGTGAGCAGTTCTTC. Its translation is CASSLKRTGSSEQFF.

This chain links TRBV6-5 with TRBJ1-5, with D unclear. Germline V CDR1 and CDR2: MNHEY, SVGAGI. The CDR3 covers 16 residues. Trimming took 4 bases from V and 5 from J, leaving 18 bases between them. The CDR3 protein is CASSFMGGGYDQPQHF. For the CDR3, the DNA is TGTGCCAGCAGTTTCATGGGAGGAGGCTACGATCAGCCCCAGCATTTT.

The V gene is TRBV7-2, the J gene TRBJ2-3, with 7 bases matching TRBD2. CDR3 length: 14 amino acids. The V gene end was trimmed by 0 bases and the J gene end by 7 bases; junction bases not matched to a gene: 4. Germline CDR1 SGHTA, CDR2 FQGNSA. This chain's CDR3 is CASSLAGGVYTQYF. In nucleotides, the CDR3 is TGTGCCAGCAGCTTAGCGGGAGGGGTTTATACGCAGTATTTT. Complete variable domain (other parts from reference TRBV7-2 and TRBJ2-3): GAGVSQSPSNKVTEKGKDVELRCDPISGHTALYWYRQSLGQGLEFLIYFQGNSAPDKSGLPSDRFSAERTGGSVSTLTIQRTQQEDSAVYLCASSLAGGVYTQYFGPGTRLTVL.

This clone was detected a few times. This chain joins TRBV19 and TRBJ1-1; 9 positions match TRBD1. V lost 3 bases to trimming and J lost 5 bases; unmatched junction nucleotides: 25. This CDR3 has 21 amino acids. CDR1 is LNHDA and CDR2 is SQIVND in the germline V gene (reference sequence). As DNA, the CDR3 is TGTGCCAGTAGTATGGACGGGACAGGGAGAGGATGGTTGGGGGGGCGGACTGAAGCTTTCTTT. This codes for CASSMDGTGRGWLGGRTEAFF. Supplemented by reference TRBV19 and TRBJ1-1, the full variable domain reads DGGITQSPKYLFRKEGQNVTLSCEQNLNHDAMYWYRQDPGQGLRLIYYSQIVNDFQKGDIAEGYSVSREKKESFPLTVTSAQKNPTAFYLCASSMDGTGRGWLGGRTEAFFGQGTRLTVV.

The chain uses TRBV14 and TRBJ2-1; D ambiguous. There are 15 residues in the CDR3. Trimming removed 3 bases at V and 4 bases at J, with 13 bases between. Germline loops: CDR1 SGHDN, CDR2 FVKESK. CDR3 sequence reads: CASSQATALYNEQFF. DNA for the CDR3: TGTGCCAGCAGCCAGGCCACCGCCCTGTACAATGAGCAGTTCTTC.

The chain has TRBV29-1 and TRBJ2-7; 11 nucleotides line up with TRBD2. This CDR3 region has 14 residues. With V trimmed by 6 bases and J by 0 bases, 4 bases remained unmatched. Germline loops: CDR1 SQVTM, CDR2 ANQGSEA. CDR3 DNA: TGCAGCGTACGACTAGCGGGGCCCTCCTACGAGCAGTACTTC. This sequence encodes CSVRLAGPSYEQYF.

The chain couples TRBV5-1 to TRBJ1-2; no clear D gene. This CDR3 is built from 15 residues. Looked up from germline, CDR1 is SGHRS and CDR2 is YFSETQ. The germline V and J ends were trimmed by 0 bases and 1 base, with 10 bases remaining between them. The CDR3, as DNA: TGCGCCAGCAGCTTGGGCGCCCTCCTTAACTATGGCTACACCTTC. It encodes CASSLGALLNYGYTF.

In its sample, this clone was seen once. The V call is TRBV28, the J call TRBJ2-1; tentatively, D is TRBD1 (6 bases). This CDR3 is built from 14 residues. The V end was cut by 10 bases, the J end by 0 bases, with 13 bases between. Germline CDR1 and CDR2: MDHEN and SYDVKM. CDR3 bases: TGTGCCACCTACACAGGGCCCTCCTACAATGAGCAGTTCTTC. This codes for CATYTGPSYNEQFF.

V is TRBV5-4 and J is TRBJ2-7, with a possible D match to TRBD1 (6 bases). CDR1 and CDR2 from the germline V gene are SGHNT and YYREEE (reference sequence). V was cut by 4 bases and J by 6 bases, with 11 bases left in between. The CDR3 runs 12 residues. In DNA, the CDR3 is TGTGCCAGCAGCCTTACAGGGCGCGAGCAGTACTTC. Its translation is CASSLTGREQYF.

This chain links TRBV5-4 with TRBJ2-7; TRBD2 aligns across 7 bases. CDR1 is SGHNT and CDR2 is YYREEE in the germline V gene (reference sequence). With V trimmed by 4 bases and J by 7 bases, 11 bases remained unmatched. The length of the CDR3 is 14 residues. CDR3 coding DNA: TGTGCCAGCAGCCCCTCGGGGAGGGTTGCGGAGCAGTACTTC. Its translation is CASSPSGRVAEQYF.

The chain recombines TRBV3-1 (or the pseudogene TRBV3-2) with TRBJ2-2; 7 nucleotides line up with TRBD2. CDR1 and CDR2 from the germline V gene are LGHDT and YNNKEL (reference sequence). V trimming: 0 bases; J trimming: 8 bases; junction bases outside the gene matches: 3. The CDR3 length is 14 residues. CDR3 sequence: CASSQDILAGELFF. In nucleotides, the CDR3 is TGTGCCAGCAGCCAAGATATACTAGCGGGGGAGCTGTTTTTT.

The chain joins TRBV5-1 to TRBJ2-1; TRBD1 aligns across 7 bases. Trimming at V came to 7 bases and at J to 0 bases, leaving 10 bases not matched to a gene. The CDR3 has 16 amino acids. The germline V gene encodes CDR1 SGHRS and CDR2 YFSETQ. CDR3 DNA sequence: TGCGCCAGCTCTCCGAGGGGGCCCAGCTCCTACAATGAGCAGTTCTTC. Amino acid sequence: CASSPRGPSSYNEQFF.

The chain couples TRBV14 to TRBJ2-6, with TRBD2 as a possible D gene (6 bases). The CDR3 is made up of 15 amino acids. Trimming took 1 base from V and 2 from J, leaving 6 bases between them. CDR1 and CDR2 from the germline V gene are SGHDN and FVKESK. CDR3 loop: CASSQGLAGANVLTF. CDR3 DNA sequence: TGTGCCAGCAGCCAAGGACTAGCTGGGGCCAACGTCCTGACTTTC.

The chain is built from TRBV5-4 and TRBJ2-7; no firm D call. V lost 1 base, J lost 6 bases, and 8 bases lay in between. This CDR3 has 12 amino acids. The germline gives CDR1 SGHNT, CDR2 YYREEE (reference sequence). This CDR3 reads CASSLMTGEQYF. CDR3 nucleotides: TGTGCCAGCAGCTTGATGACGGGCGAGCAGTACTTC.

The count of this clone is one. J is TRBJ1-2 and V is TRBV28; no reliable D call. The V end was cut by 1 base, the J end by 5 bases, with 11 bases between. Germline V gives CDR1 MDHEN, CDR2 SYDVKM. The length of the CDR3 is 14 residues. CDR3 amino acids: CASSLFTREYGYTF. The CDR3 nucleotides read TGTGCCAGCAGTTTATTTACCCGAGAATATGGCTACACCTTC.

The CDR3 is CASSFFGGAPPYYGYTF. CDR3 DNA sequence: TGTGCCAGCAGCTTCTTTGGGGGGGCGCCCCCTTACTATGGCTACACCTTC. The chain links TRBV5-4 to TRBJ1-2, with D tentatively TRBD1 (6 bases). CDR3 length equals 17 residues. Germline V CDR1 and CDR2: SGHNT, YYREEE (reference sequence). V was trimmed by 2 bases and J by 3 bases, leaving 20 bases between them.

The chain's CDR3 is CASSEARFWDRGTYTF. CDR3 nucleotides: TGTGCCAGCAGTGAAGCCAGATTTTGGGACAGGGGAACATACACCTTC. The chain couples TRBV6-1 to TRBJ1-2; TRBD1 aligns across 10 bases. Germline CDR1 is MNHNS and CDR2 is SASEGT. The CDR3 loop spans 16 amino acids. After removal of 0 bases from V and 11 bases from J, the junction contained 12 bases not matched to a gene.

The table lists this clone with a count of one. The chain couples TRBV7-2 to TRBJ2-3; unclear D gene. The CDR3 extends over 14 amino acids. Germline lookup yields CDR1 SGHTA and CDR2 FQGNSA. V lost 3 bases, J lost 2 bases, and 9 bases lay in between. This CDR3 is CASSFNYNTDTQYF. DNA for the CDR3: TGTGCCAGCAGCTTTAACTACAACACAGATACGCAGTATTTT.

DNA for the CDR3: TGCGCCAGCAGTGAGTCTAGTGCAACTAATGAAAAACTGTTTTTT. Translating it yields CASSESSATNEKLFF. This chain joins TRBV10-1 and TRBJ1-4; D uncertain. V was shortened by 0 bases and J by 0 bases, with 5 bases between the two germline ends. CDR3 size: 15 residues. CDR1 and CDR2 from the germline V gene are WNHNN and SYGVQD (reference sequence).

This clone was counted between two and nine times. The CDR3, as DNA: TGTGCCAGCTCGACGGGGGCAACTAATGAAAAACTGTTTTTT. Encoded protein: CASSTGATNEKLFF. The chain combines TRBV18 with TRBJ1-4, with D possibly matching TRBD1 (5 bases). CDR1 KGHSH and CDR2 LQKENI come from the germline V gene. The CDR3 totals 14 residues. The V and J ends lost 6 bases and 0 bases respectively, with 8 bases between them.